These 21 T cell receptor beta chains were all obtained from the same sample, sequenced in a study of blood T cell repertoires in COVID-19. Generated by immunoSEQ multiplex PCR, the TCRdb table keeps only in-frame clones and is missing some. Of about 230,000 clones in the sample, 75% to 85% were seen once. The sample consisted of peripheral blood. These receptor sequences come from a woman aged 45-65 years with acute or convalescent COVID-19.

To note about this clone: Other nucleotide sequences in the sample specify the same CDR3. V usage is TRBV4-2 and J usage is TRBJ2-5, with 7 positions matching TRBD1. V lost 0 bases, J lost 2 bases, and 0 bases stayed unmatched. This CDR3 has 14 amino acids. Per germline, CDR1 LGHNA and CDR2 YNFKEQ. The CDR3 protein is CASSQDRGQETQYF. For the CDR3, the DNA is TGTGCCAGCAGCCAAGACAGGGGGCAAGAGACCCAGTACTTC.

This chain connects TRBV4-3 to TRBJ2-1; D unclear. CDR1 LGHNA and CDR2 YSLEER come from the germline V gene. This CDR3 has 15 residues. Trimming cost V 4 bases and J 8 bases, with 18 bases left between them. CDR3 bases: TGCGCCAGCAGCCGCCAACTTAGTTCGCTCGATGAGCAGTTCTTC. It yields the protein CASSRQLSSLDEQFF.

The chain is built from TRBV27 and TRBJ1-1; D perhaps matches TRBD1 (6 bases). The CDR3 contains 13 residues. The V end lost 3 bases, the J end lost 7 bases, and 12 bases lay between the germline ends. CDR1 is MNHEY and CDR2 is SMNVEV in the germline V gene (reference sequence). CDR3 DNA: TGTGCCAGCAGTTTCAGGAGGGGGGGTGAAGCTTTCTTT. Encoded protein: CASSFRRGGEAFF.

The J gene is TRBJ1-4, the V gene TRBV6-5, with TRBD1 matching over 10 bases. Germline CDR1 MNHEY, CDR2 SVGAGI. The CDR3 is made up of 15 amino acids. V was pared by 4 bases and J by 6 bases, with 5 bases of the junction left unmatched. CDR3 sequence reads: CASSSDRGLDEKLFF. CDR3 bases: TGTGCCAGCAGTTCCGACAGGGGGCTGGATGAAAAACTGTTTTTT.

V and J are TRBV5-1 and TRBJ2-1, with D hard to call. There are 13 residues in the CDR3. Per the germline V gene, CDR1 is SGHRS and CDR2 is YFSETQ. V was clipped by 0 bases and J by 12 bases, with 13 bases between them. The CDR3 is CASSLDRQASQFF. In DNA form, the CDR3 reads TGCGCCAGCAGCTTGGATCGCCAAGCGTCGCAGTTCTTC.

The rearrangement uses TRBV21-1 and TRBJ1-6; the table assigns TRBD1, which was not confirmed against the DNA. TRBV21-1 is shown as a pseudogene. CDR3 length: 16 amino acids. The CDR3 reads CASRVLGTGYNSPLHF. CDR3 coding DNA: TGTGCCAGCAGGGTACTTGGGACAGGTTATAATTCACCCCTCCACTTT.

Here the CDR3 reads CATHPGAGGPTYEQYF. CDR3 bases: TGTGCCACCCATCCTGGTGCGGGGGGACCTACCTACGAGCAGTACTTC. The rearrangement joins TRBV10-3 to TRBJ2-7, with 8 bases aligning to TRBD2. The germline gives CDR1 ENHRY, CDR2 SYGVKD. The CDR3 is 16 residues long. J lost 2 bases, V lost 10 bases, and 16 bases had no gene match.

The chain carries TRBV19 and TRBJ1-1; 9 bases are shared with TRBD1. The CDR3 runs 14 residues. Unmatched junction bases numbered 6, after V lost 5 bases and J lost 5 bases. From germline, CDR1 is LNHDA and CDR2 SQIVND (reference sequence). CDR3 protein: CASSVDRGGTEAFF. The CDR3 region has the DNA TGTGCCAGTAGTGTCGACAGGGGGGGGACTGAAGCTTTCTTT. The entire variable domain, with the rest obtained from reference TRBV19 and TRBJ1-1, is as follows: DGGITQSPKYLFRKEGQNVTLSCEQNLNHDAMYWYRQDPGQGLRLIYYSQIVNDFQKGDIAEGYSVSREKKESFPLTVTSAQKNPTAFYLCASSVDRGGTEAFFGQGTRLTVV.

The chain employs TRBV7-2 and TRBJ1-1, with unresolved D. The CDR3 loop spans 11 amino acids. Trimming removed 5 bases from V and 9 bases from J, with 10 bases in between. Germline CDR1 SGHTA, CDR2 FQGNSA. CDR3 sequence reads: CASSRGLKAFF. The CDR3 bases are TGTGCCAGCAGCCGTGGACTTAAAGCTTTCTTT.

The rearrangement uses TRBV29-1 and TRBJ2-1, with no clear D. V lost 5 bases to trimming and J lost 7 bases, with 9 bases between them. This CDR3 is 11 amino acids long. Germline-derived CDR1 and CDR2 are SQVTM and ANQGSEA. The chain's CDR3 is CSVSSANEQFF. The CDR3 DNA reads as TGCAGCGTTTCTAGTGCTAATGAGCAGTTCTTC.

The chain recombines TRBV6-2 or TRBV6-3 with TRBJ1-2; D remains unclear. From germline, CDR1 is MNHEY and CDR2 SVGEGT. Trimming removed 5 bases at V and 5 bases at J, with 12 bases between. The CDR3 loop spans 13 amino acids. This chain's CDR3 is CASSIADYYGYTF. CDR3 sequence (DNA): TGTGCCAGCAGTATCGCAGATTATTATGGCTACACCTTC.

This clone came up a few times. CDR3 amino acids: CASSLSLDTQYF. In DNA, the CDR3 is TGTGCCAGCAGCCTCTCCCTAGATACGCAGTATTTT. The chain has TRBV5-6 and TRBJ2-3; no firm D call. Trimming shortened V by 4 bases and J by 5 bases, and 8 bases separated the two germline ends. This CDR3 comprises 12 residues. CDR1 is SGHDT and CDR2 is YYEEEE in the germline V gene.

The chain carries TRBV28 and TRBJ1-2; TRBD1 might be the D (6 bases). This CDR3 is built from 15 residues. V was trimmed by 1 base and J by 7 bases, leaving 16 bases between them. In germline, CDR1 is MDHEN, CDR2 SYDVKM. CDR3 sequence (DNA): TGTGCCAGCAGTTTATATGGGGAACAGGGATCTGGCTACACCTTC. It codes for CASSLYGEQGSGYTF.

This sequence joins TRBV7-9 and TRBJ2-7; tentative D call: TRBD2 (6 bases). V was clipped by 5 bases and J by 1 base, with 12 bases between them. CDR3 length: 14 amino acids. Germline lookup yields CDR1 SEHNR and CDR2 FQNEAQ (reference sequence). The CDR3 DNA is TGTGCCAGCAGCCCCCGCGGGGATTCCTACGAGCAGTACTTC. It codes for CASSPRGDSYEQYF.

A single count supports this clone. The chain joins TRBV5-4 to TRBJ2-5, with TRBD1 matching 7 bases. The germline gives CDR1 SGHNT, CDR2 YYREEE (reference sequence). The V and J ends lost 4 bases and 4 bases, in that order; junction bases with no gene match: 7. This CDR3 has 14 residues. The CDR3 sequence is CASSPTGRRETQYF. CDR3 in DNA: TGTGCCAGCAGCCCGACAGGGCGGAGAGAGACCCAGTACTTC.

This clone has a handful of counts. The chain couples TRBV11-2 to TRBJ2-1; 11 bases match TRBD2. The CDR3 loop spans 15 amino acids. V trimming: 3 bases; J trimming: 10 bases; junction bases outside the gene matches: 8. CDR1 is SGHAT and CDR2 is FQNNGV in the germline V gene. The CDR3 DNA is TGTGCCAGCAGCTTCGGCGGGACTAGCGGAGGCGAGCAGTTCTTC. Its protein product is CASSFGGTSGGEQFF. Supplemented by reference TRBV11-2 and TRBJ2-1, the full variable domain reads EAGVAQSPRYKIIEKRQSVAFWCNPISGHATLYWYQQILGQGPKLLIQFQNNGVVDDSQLPKDRFSAERLKGVDSTLKIQPAKLEDSAVYLCASSFGGTSGGEQFFGPGTRLTVL.

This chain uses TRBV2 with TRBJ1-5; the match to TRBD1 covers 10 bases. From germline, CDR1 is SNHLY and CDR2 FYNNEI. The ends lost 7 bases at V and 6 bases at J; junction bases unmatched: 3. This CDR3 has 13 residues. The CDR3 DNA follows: TGTGCCAGCACGGGGGACAGGGGTCAGCCCCAGCATTTT. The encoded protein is CASTGDRGQPQHF.

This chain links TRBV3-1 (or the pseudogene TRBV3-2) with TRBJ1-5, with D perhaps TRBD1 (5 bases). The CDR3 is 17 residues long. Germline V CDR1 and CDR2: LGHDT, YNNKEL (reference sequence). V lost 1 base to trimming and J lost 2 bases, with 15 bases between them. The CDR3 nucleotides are TGTGCCAGCAGCCAAGGAACAGGCGGAGGGGGCAATCAGCCCCAGCATTTT. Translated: CASSQGTGGGGNQPQHF.

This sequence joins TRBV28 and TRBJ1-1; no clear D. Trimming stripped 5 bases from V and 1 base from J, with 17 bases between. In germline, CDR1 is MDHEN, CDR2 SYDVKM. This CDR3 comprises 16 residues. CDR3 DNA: TGTGCCAGCAGTCTCACGGTGGGTGCGGCGAACACTGAAGCTTTCTTT. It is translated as CASSLTVGAANTEAFF. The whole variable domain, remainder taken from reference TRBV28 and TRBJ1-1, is DVKVTQSSRYLVKRTGEKVFLECVQDMDHENMFWYRQDPGLGLRLIYFSYDVKMKEKGDIPEGYSVSREKKERFSLILESASTNQTSMYLCASSLTVGAANTEAFFGQGTRLTVV.

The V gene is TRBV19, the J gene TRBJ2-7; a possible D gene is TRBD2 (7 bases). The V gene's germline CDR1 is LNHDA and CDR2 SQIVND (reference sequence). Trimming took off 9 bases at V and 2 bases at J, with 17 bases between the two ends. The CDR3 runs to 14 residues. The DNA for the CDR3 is TGTGCCAGCCCGAGGGGGGGAGGGCCCTACGAGCAGTACTTC. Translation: CASPRGGGPYEQYF. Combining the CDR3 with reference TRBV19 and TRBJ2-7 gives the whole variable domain DGGITQSPKYLFRKEGQNVTLSCEQNLNHDAMYWYRQDPGQGLRLIYYSQIVNDFQKGDIAEGYSVSREKKESFPLTVTSAQKNPTAFYLCASPRGGGPYEQYFGPGTRLTVT.

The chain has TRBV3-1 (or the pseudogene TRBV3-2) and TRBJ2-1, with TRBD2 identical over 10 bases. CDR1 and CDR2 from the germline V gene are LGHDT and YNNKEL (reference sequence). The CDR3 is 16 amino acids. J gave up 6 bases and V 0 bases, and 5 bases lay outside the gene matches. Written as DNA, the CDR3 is TGTGCCAGCAGCCAAGAGGGTAGCGGGAGGCTCAATGAGCAGTTCTTC. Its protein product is CASSQEGSGRLNEQFF.